A selection of T cell receptor beta chains follows, all from one sample in a study of T cells expressing NK-cell markers. TCRdb reprocessed the 5' RACE reads, keeping one entry per CDR3 protein, no DNA. The data show roughly 390,000 distinct CDR3 sequences, and the top ten clones hold around 4.9%. Sequencing input: blood T cells: a sorted CD56 or NKG2C T cell subset, CD4+ or CD8+ T cells, or bulk PBMC T cells (not recorded which). Every receptor here comes from a man aged 18 to 69 in good health. Both conserved end residues are part of each CDR3.

v_call: TRBV5-6
j_call: TRBJ2-6
cdr3_aa: CASSLVGLSGANVLTF

v_call: TRBV18
j_call: TRBJ1-5
cdr3_aa: CASSPQDGINQPQHF

v_call: TRBV5-1
j_call: TRBJ1-5
cdr3_aa: CASSLVSGRDQPQHF

v_call: TRBV20-1
j_call: TRBJ2-3
cdr3_aa: CSASATARRSGTDTQYF

v_call: TRBV6-2/TRBV6-3
j_call: TRBJ2-2
cdr3_aa: CASRRLGTGELFF

v_call: TRBV6-5
j_call: TRBJ1-1
cdr3_aa: CASSYGRQGKNTEAFF

v_call: TRBV10-3
j_call: TRBJ1-5
cdr3_aa: CAISEGGASNQPQHF

v_call: TRBV7-2
j_call: TRBJ1-3
cdr3_aa: CASTSQGLHSGNTIYF

v_call: TRBV12-3/TRBV12-4
j_call: TRBJ2-5
cdr3_aa: CASSPRGAKKTQYF

v_call: TRBV20-1
j_call: TRBJ1-5
cdr3_aa: CSARVGGIYSNQPQHF

v_call: TRBV5-1
j_call: TRBJ2-7
cdr3_aa: CASSLAGGRNYEQYF

v_call: TRBV12-3/TRBV12-4
j_call: TRBJ2-2
cdr3_aa: CASRSAGYSPGELFF

v_call: TRBV7-2
j_call: TRBJ2-7
cdr3_aa: CASSLQIDTPQYF

v_call: TRBV12-5
j_call: TRBJ1-1
cdr3_aa: CASGLVLGGNTEAFF

v_call: TRBV5-1
j_call: TRBJ1-1
cdr3_aa: CASSPGLPRGTEAFF

v_call: TRBV27
j_call: TRBJ2-7
cdr3_aa: CASRGRWPSGSSYEQYF

v_call: TRBV7-2
j_call: TRBJ2-2
cdr3_aa: CASSFFSGSYTGELFF

v_call: TRBV7-8
j_call: TRBJ1-2
cdr3_aa: CASSSYGQGAYGYTF

v_call: TRBV2
j_call: TRBJ1-1
cdr3_aa: CASTGATVPGEAFF

v_call: TRBV13
j_call: TRBJ2-3
cdr3_aa: CASSLLAGTTDTQYF

v_call: TRBV12-3/TRBV12-4
j_call: TRBJ2-7
cdr3_aa: CASSRQGLGYEQYF

v_call: TRBV24-1
j_call: TRBJ1-2
cdr3_aa: CATRDRGNGYTF

v_call: TRBV20-1
j_call: TRBJ2-1
cdr3_aa: CSAPPRGTYNEQFF

v_call: TRBV12-3/TRBV12-4
j_call: TRBJ1-1
cdr3_aa: CASSLMTLGVNTEAFF

v_call: TRBV20-1
j_call: TRBJ2-5
cdr3_aa: CSAHPGAGAKETQYF

v_call: TRBV7-2
j_call: TRBJ1-2
cdr3_aa: CASSLGRDRSYGYTF

v_call: TRBV5-1
j_call: TRBJ1-2
cdr3_aa: CASSPRTGTFYGYTF

v_call: TRBV10-3
j_call: TRBJ1-1
cdr3_aa: CAISDSGRNTEAFF

v_call: TRBV12-3/TRBV12-4
j_call: TRBJ2-2
cdr3_aa: CASSKGRSSNTGELFF

v_call: TRBV28
j_call: TRBJ2-7
cdr3_aa: CASSLFLGLAIYEQYF

v_call: TRBV20-1
j_call: TRBJ2-7
cdr3_aa: CSAAPGQGEKQYF

v_call: TRBV7-9
j_call: TRBJ1-1
cdr3_aa: CASSSDSFYTEAFF

v_call: TRBV7-3
j_call: TRBJ1-5
cdr3_aa: CASSLTGGTANQPQHF

v_call: TRBV7-9
j_call: TRBJ2-2
cdr3_aa: CASRGARSGGNTGELFF

v_call: TRBV20-1
j_call: TRBJ2-5
cdr3_aa: CSATGTSGGSQYF

v_call: TRBV12-3/TRBV12-4
j_call: TRBJ2-5
cdr3_aa: CASSLRIPGERGQETQYF

v_call: TRBV15
j_call: TRBJ2-6
cdr3_aa: CATSVDRARYGANVLTF

v_call: TRBV12-3/TRBV12-4
j_call: TRBJ2-1
cdr3_aa: CASRPAQRGYNEQFF

v_call: TRBV5-1
j_call: TRBJ1-4
cdr3_aa: CASSLGISNEKLFF

v_call: TRBV7-9
j_call: TRBJ1-1
cdr3_aa: CASSFPRIGQGVTEAFF

v_call: TRBV20-1
j_call: TRBJ2-2
cdr3_aa: CSASRSRANTGELFF

v_call: TRBV6-1
j_call: TRBJ1-1
cdr3_aa: CASSEFGGIGTEAFF

v_call: TRBV7-2
j_call: TRBJ2-5
cdr3_aa: CASSPHKKTQYF

v_call: TRBV30
j_call: TRBJ2-3
cdr3_aa: CAWSWVDTQYF

v_call: TRBV7-8
j_call: TRBJ2-3
cdr3_aa: CASSLFRVGSGGADTQYF

v_call: TRBV7-6
j_call: TRBJ2-3
cdr3_aa: CASSLAPRGDTQYF

v_call: TRBV20-1
j_call: TRBJ2-5
cdr3_aa: CSARDGGILQETQYF

v_call: TRBV2
j_call: TRBJ2-2
cdr3_aa: CAGAGVRTGELFF

v_call: TRBV28
j_call: TRBJ2-1
cdr3_aa: CASSISGGNEQFF

v_call: TRBV19
j_call: TRBJ2-1
cdr3_aa: CASRRRGAENNEQFF

v_call: TRBV3-1
j_call: TRBJ2-7
cdr3_aa: CASSTRTASYEQYF

v_call: TRBV27
j_call: TRBJ2-5
cdr3_aa: CASSSGVGGETQYF

v_call: TRBV13
j_call: TRBJ2-7
cdr3_aa: CASSWTGVAPYEQYF

v_call: TRBV18
j_call: TRBJ2-5
cdr3_aa: CASSPRGKEETQYF

v_call: TRBV5-1
j_call: TRBJ2-5
cdr3_aa: CASRGGGGEETQYF

v_call: TRBV5-1
j_call: TRBJ2-1
cdr3_aa: CASSFRTSYNEQFF

v_call: TRBV7-6
j_call: TRBJ2-1
cdr3_aa: CASSSGPGSSYNEQFF

v_call: TRBV9
j_call: TRBJ2-7
cdr3_aa: CASSVLWDSIEQYF

v_call: TRBV18
j_call: TRBJ2-5
cdr3_aa: CASSPGLRTGVRETQYF